What follows are 8 T cell receptor beta chains derived from one specimen sequenced in a study of cytomegalovirus exposure and HLA in healthy donors. Researchers ran the PCR with 60 Vbeta and 13 Jbeta primers. Data came from immunoSEQ multiplex PCR; TCRdb stores just in-frame clones and leaves some out. The sample includes more than 45,000 clones, about 82% of them seen just once. The specimen was PBMCs. These TCRs come from a man aged 25-45 years in good health and CMV-seronegative.

This clone was counted a few times. J is TRBJ1-5 and V is TRBV7-2, with 7 bases identical to TRBD1. The trim removed 3 bases at V and 3 bases at J, leaving 5 bases unmatched. The CDR3 is 15 residues long. CDR1 is SGHTA and CDR2 is FQGNSA in the germline V gene. The CDR3 here is CASSLGQTPNQPQHF. The CDR3 coding sequence is TGTGCCAGCAGCTTGGGACAGACTCCCAATCAGCCCCAGCATTTT.

The J gene is TRBJ2-1, the V gene TRBV30; D is unresolved. The CDR3 covers 12 residues. In germline, CDR1 is GTSNPN, CDR2 SVGIG (reference sequence). Trimming left V 3 bases short and J 6 bases short, with 9 bases between. The CDR3: CAWSPRGNEQFF. DNA for the CDR3: TGTGCCTGGAGCCCCCGCGGCAATGAGCAGTTCTTC.

The chain recombines TRBV4-2 with TRBJ2-5, with 8 bases matching TRBD2. The germline V gene has CDR1 LGHNA and CDR2 YNFKEQ. The V gene end was trimmed by 4 bases and the J gene end by 1 base; junction bases not matched to a gene: 8. CDR3 size: 16 residues. The chain's CDR3 is CASSPLPLAGQETQYF. CDR3 coding DNA: TGTGCCAGCAGCCCCCTGCCCCTAGCGGGCCAAGAGACCCAGTACTTC.

This rearrangement joins TRBV6-1 to TRBJ2-4; a possible D gene is TRBD1 (6 bases). From germline, CDR1 is MNHNS and CDR2 SASEGT. The ends were cut back, 8 bases at V and 5 bases at J, with 13 bases in the middle. The CDR3 runs to 13 residues. CDR3 in amino acids: CASSDSTQNIQYF. The CDR3, as DNA: TGTGCCAGCTCGGACAGTACACAAAACATTCAGTACTTC.

Here the CDR3 DNA reads TGTGCCAGCAGCTCTAGCGGGAGCCTCTATGAGCAGTTCTTC. Translating gives CASSSSGSLYEQFF. V gene TRBV5-4 combines with J gene TRBJ2-1; 10 nucleotides agree with TRBD2. The CDR3 has 14 residues. The ends lost 3 bases at V and 8 bases at J; junction bases unmatched: 5. CDR1 and CDR2 from the germline V gene are SGHNT and YYREEE (reference sequence).

The chain links TRBV27 to TRBJ2-1; 14 bases align to TRBD2. The CDR3 loop spans 17 amino acids. The V gene end was trimmed by 2 bases and the J gene end by 4 bases; junction bases not matched to a gene: 4. CDR1 and CDR2 (germline): MNHEY, SMNVEV (reference sequence). Here the CDR3 reads CASSLQGLAGVYNEQFF. The CDR3 DNA follows: TGTGCCAGCAGTTTACAGGGACTAGCGGGAGTATACAATGAGCAGTTCTTC.

The CDR3 reads CASRAGGQYTGELFF. Written as DNA, the CDR3 is TGTGCCAGCCGAGCGGGAGGGCAGTACACCGGGGAGCTGTTTTTT. The V call is TRBV4-2, the J call TRBJ2-2, with TRBD2 matching 10 bases. V was clipped by 8 bases and J by 3 bases; unmatched bases: 6. The CDR3 totals 15 residues. Per the germline V gene, CDR1 is LGHNA and CDR2 is YNFKEQ.

This chain connects TRBV5-4 to TRBJ2-5; 10 positions agree with TRBD1. CDR1 and CDR2 from the germline V gene are SGHNT and YYREEE (reference sequence). Losses at the gene ends were 3 bases for V and 3 bases for J; bases not matched to a gene: 2. The CDR3 spans 14 residues. This chain's CDR3 is CASSSTGGEETQYF. Here the CDR3 DNA reads TGTGCCAGCAGCTCGACAGGGGGCGAAGAGACCCAGTACTTC.